What follows are 11 T cell receptor beta chains derived from one specimen sequenced in a study of control samples from healthy donors and cancer patients. Clones were sequenced by immunoSEQ multiplex PCR, and TCRdb holds only the in-frame ones, with some missing. The data show approximately 66,000 clones, roughly 89% seen once. The sequenced sample consisted of PBMCs. The receptors stem from a man aged 60-69 years with colorectal cancer.

The chain is built from TRBV6-6 and TRBJ2-5; 8 nucleotides match TRBD2. Per germline, CDR1 MNHNY and CDR2 SVGAGI (reference sequence). There are 16 residues in the CDR3. The trim removed 1 base at V and 5 bases at J, leaving 9 bases unmatched. The CDR3 is CASSYWVAGPGETQYF. The DNA of the CDR3 is TGTGCCAGCAGTTACTGGGTAGCGGGGCCGGGGGAGACCCAGTACTTC.

V and J are TRBV28 and TRBJ2-3; the D gene is possibly TRBD2 (6 bases). The CDR3 consists of 14 residues. The V and J ends lost 5 bases and 10 bases respectively, with 19 bases between them. CDR1 and CDR2 (germline): MDHEN, SYDVKM. The chain's CDR3 is CASSPSRGLQPQYF. CDR3 bases: TGTGCCAGCAGTCCCAGTCGGGGACTCCAGCCGCAGTATTTT.

The gene calls are TRBV18 and TRBJ2-5; maybe TRBD1 (6 bases). V lost 4 bases, J lost 5 bases, and 11 bases lay in between. The CDR3 covers 13 residues. Germline V gene lookup returns CDR1 KGHSH and CDR2 LQKENI. CDR3 nucleotide sequence: TGTGCCAGCTCACGGGGGCGAGGGGAGACCCAGTACTTC. Protein sequence: CASSRGRGETQYF.

The CDR3 sequence: CASRRGGGDGYTF. DNA of the CDR3: TGTGCCAGCAGACGAGGGGGCGGAGACGGCTACACCTTC. V and J are TRBV5-4 and TRBJ1-2; 7 bases are shared with TRBD1. The J segment lost 8 bases and the V segment lost 5 bases, leaving 9 bases of the junction unmatched. Germline V gene lookup returns CDR1 SGHNT and CDR2 YYREEE (reference sequence). CDR3 size: 13 residues.

The chain is built from TRBV12-3 or TRBV12-4 and TRBJ1-2; D perhaps matches TRBD1 (6 bases). V was cut by 4 bases and J by 7 bases, with 7 bases left in between. This CDR3 comprises 11 residues. CDR3 DNA: TGTGCCAGCAGTTCAGGGGTTGGCTACACCTTC. Its translation is CASSSGVGYTF.

This clone was observed once. V usage is TRBV6-2 or TRBV6-3 and J usage is TRBJ1-6; possibly TRBD1 for D (6 bases). The germline gives CDR1 MNHEY, CDR2 SVGEGT. The CDR3 loop spans 15 amino acids. Trimming shortened V by 6 bases and J by 14 bases, and 23 bases separated the two germline ends. For the CDR3, the DNA is TGTGCCAGCAGCACGACAGGACCCCGAGGATGGGCCCTCCACTTT. Its translation: CASSTTGPRGWALHF.

The J gene is TRBJ2-5, the V gene TRBV29-1; 8 bases map to TRBD2. J lost 5 bases, V lost 3 bases, and 8 bases had no gene match. CDR3 length equals 14 residues. CDR1 SQVTM and CDR2 ANQGSEA come from the germline V gene. Here the CDR3 DNA reads TGCAGCGTTGACCCCAGCGGGGGTTCGGAGACCCAGTACTTC. Residues: CSVDPSGGSETQYF. Combining the CDR3 with reference TRBV29-1 and TRBJ2-5 gives the whole variable domain SAVISQKPSRDICQRGTSLTIQCQVDSQVTMMFWYRQQPGQSLTLIATANQGSEATYESGFVIDKFPISRPNLTFSTLTVSNMSPEDSSIYLCSVDPSGGSETQYFGPGTRLLVL.

The genes are TRBV30 and TRBJ1-5; D might be TRBD1 (6 bases). This CDR3 comprises 15 residues. Trimming left V 2 bases short and J 3 bases short, with 14 bases between. Germline loops: CDR1 GTSNPN, CDR2 SVGIG (reference sequence). The CDR3 sequence: CAWSPGVRANQPQHF. Here the CDR3 DNA reads TGTGCCTGGAGTCCAGGGGTGAGGGCCAATCAGCCCCAGCATTTT.

The V and J genes are TRBV7-2 and TRBJ2-3, with D uncertain. The CDR3 totals 11 residues. Trimming shortened V by 5 bases and J by 10 bases, and 10 bases separated the two germline ends. The germline V gene encodes CDR1 SGHTA and CDR2 FQGNSA. The CDR3 loop is CASSPALAQYF. CDR3 DNA: TGTGCCAGCAGCCCGGCCTTAGCGCAGTATTTT. Full variable domain (remainder filled in from reference TRBV7-2 and TRBJ2-3): GAGVSQSPSNKVTEKGKDVELRCDPISGHTALYWYRQSLGQGLEFLIYFQGNSAPDKSGLPSDRFSAERTGGSVSTLTIQRTQQEDSAVYLCASSPALAQYFGPGTRLTVL.

This chain links TRBV27 with TRBJ1-5; TRBD1 matches at 7 bases. J gave up 4 bases and V 10 bases, and 10 bases lay outside the gene matches. The CDR3 sequence is 14 residues long. CDR1 is MNHEY, CDR2 SMNVEV, per germline (reference sequence). The CDR3 DNA sequence: TGTGCCACCCAACGAACAGGGGCGAATCAGCCCCAGCATTTT. Its protein product is CATQRTGANQPQHF.

This clone was recorded a few times. The CDR3 sequence is CASSQDISNTEAFF. In DNA, the CDR3 is TGCGCCAGCAGCCAAGATATTTCGAACACTGAAGCTTTCTTT. The chain employs TRBV4-1 and TRBJ1-1; D unclear. The CDR3 contains 14 residues. Germline V CDR1 and CDR2: MGHRA, YSYEKL. V lost 0 bases to trimming and J lost 1 base, with 6 bases between them.